This T cell receptor beta chain emerged from a study of T cells in localized non-small cell lung cancer. In regard to this clone: Its antigen remains unidentified.

Germline loops: CDR1 MGHRA, CDR2 YSYEKL. Trimming left V 3 bases short and J 5 bases short, with 15 bases between. There are 15 residues in the CDR3. Only in-frame clones appear in the TCRdb table, and some are missing; sequencing was by immunoSEQ multiplex PCR. The data hold more than 11,000 clones, with roughly 87% observed a single time. Overall study findings and caveats: Adjacent lung had a median roughly 58 of the 100 largest tumor clones. A raised T cell density in blood coincided with lengthier overall survival. Tumor trailed uninvolved adjacent lung in T cell clonality, which peaked there.

The V gene is TRBV4-1, the J gene TRBJ2-3; tentative D call: TRBD2 (6 bases). The material was peripheral blood mononuclear cells, obtained before any cancer treatment. This clonotype was sampled from a man aged 35-75 years with stage III lung adenocarcinoma. CDR3 protein: CASSHPGRIGDTQYF. The CDR3, as DNA: TGCGCCAGCAGCCACCCCGGGAGAATAGGAGATACGCAGTATTTT.